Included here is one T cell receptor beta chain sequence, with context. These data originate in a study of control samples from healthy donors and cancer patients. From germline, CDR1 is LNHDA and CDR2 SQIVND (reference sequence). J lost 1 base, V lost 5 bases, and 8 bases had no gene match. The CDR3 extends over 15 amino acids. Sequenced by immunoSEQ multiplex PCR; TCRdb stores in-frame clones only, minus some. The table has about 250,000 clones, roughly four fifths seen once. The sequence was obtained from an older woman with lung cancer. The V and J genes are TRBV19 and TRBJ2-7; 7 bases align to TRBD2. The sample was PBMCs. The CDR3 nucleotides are TGTGCCAGTAGTGTATTAGCGGGTTTGTCCTACGAGCAGTACTTC. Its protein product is CASSVLAGLSYEQYF.